One sample yielded the 29 T cell receptor beta chains listed below, sequenced in a study of blood T cells in healthy people across ages (dated by TCRdb to about 2015). The method behind the library was 5' RACE. Sequencing took place on an Illumina HiSeq 2500. A second roughly 7 to 11 cycle PCR used a sample-barcoded 5' primer and a J-beta primer mix. The public sequencing data were trimmed at Q25 with fastp and processed into clonotypes with MiXCR by TCRdb, which kept only in-frame beta chains. Rows with a matching CDR3 protein are joined into one entry that keeps the most common DNA and genes. The sample table holds 800,000 to 950,000 distinct CDR3 sequences, of which around 49% were seen once. In total, the top ten clones hold around 15% of the sample. Material for sequencing was blood. The receptors here all came from a man under 40 in good health.

V usage is TRBV12-3 or TRBV12-4 and J usage is TRBJ2-3, with 7 bases aligning to TRBD2. The CDR3 runs to 15 residues. V lost 7 bases, J lost 6 bases, and 13 bases stayed unmatched. CDR3 nucleotide sequence: TGTGCCAGCACCAACAGCGGGGCTAGCATGGATACGCAGTATTTT. Amino acid sequence: CASTNSGASMDTQYF.

J is TRBJ1-6 and V is TRBV28; 12 bases are a match to TRBD1. This CDR3 has 18 amino acids. V was clipped by 3 bases and J by 11 bases; unmatched bases: 14. Germline loops: CDR1 MDHEN, CDR2 SYDVKM. The CDR3 DNA is TGTGCCAGCAGTTTGCGCTCCGGGACAGGGGGCTTCTCTACACCCCTCCACTTT. Its protein is CASSLRSGTGGFSTPLHF.

The chain uses TRBV6-4 and TRBJ2-3; 12 positions agree with TRBD2. V shed 3 bases and J 1 base; nucleotides not matched to a gene: 2. The length of the CDR3 is 16 residues. CDR1 is MRHNA and CDR2 is SNTAGT in the germline V gene. This CDR3 reads CASSEWTSGGTDTQYF. DNA of the CDR3: TGTGCCAGCAGTGAATGGACTAGCGGGGGCACAGATACGCAGTATTTT.

This chain joins TRBV9 and TRBJ2-1; a weak D match, TRBD1 (6 bases). The better agreement between TRBJ2-7 and the DNA end casts doubt on the J call. The CDR3 consists of 14 residues. In germline, CDR1 is SGDLS, CDR2 YYNGEE. CDR3 residues: CASSVQGLHNEQYF. The DNA of the CDR3 is TGTGCCAGCAGCGTTCAGGGGCTTCACAATGAGCAGTACTTC.

The chain uses TRBV20-1 and TRBJ2-7; D possibly corresponds to TRBD1 (5 bases). The V and J ends lost 8 bases and 5 bases respectively, with 19 bases between them. CDR3 size: 13 residues. CDR1 DFQATT and CDR2 SNEGSKA come from the germline V gene (reference sequence). CDR3 coding DNA: TGCAGTCCCATCCAGGGTGGTAGGGACGAGCAGTACTTC. This translates into CSPIQGGRDEQYF.

V is TRBV6-2 or TRBV6-3 and J is TRBJ2-1; D may be TRBD2 (6 bases). V shed 10 bases and J shed 5 bases, with 15 bases lying between them. Germline lookup yields CDR1 MNHEY and CDR2 SVGEGT. The length of the CDR3 is 13 residues. Here the CDR3 reads CATRRAGNNEQFF. CDR3 in DNA: TGTGCCACCCGTCGGGCGGGGAACAATGAGCAGTTCTTC.

The gene calls are TRBV20-1 and TRBJ1-5; D unresolved. The V end lost 5 bases, the J end lost 3 bases, and 17 bases lay between the germline ends. Germline CDR1 is DFQATT and CDR2 is SNEGSKA (reference sequence). This CDR3 spans 15 amino acids. CDR3 bases: TGCAGTGCTCAGGATCCCAGACACCCCAATCAGCCCCAGCATTTT. Translation gives CSAQDPRHPNQPQHF.

V and J are TRBV6-2 or TRBV6-3 and TRBJ1-6, with 8 bases fitting TRBD1. Germline values: CDR1 MNHEY, CDR2 SVGEGT. The CDR3 loop spans 16 amino acids. V lost 7 bases, J lost 9 bases, and 14 bases stayed unmatched. This chain's CDR3 is CASKTDRANIGSPLHF. CDR3 coding DNA: TGTGCCAGCAAGACGGACAGGGCGAATATCGGTTCACCCCTCCACTTT.

The J gene is TRBJ2-3, the V gene TRBV12-3 or TRBV12-4; D is possibly TRBD2 (5 bases). V gave up 8 bases and J gave up 4 bases, with 16 bases separating them. This CDR3 is built from 14 residues. The CDR3 here is CASLGIQRADTQYF. The CDR3 nucleotides are TGTGCCAGCTTGGGCATCCAGAGGGCAGATACGCAGTATTTT.

This rearrangement joins TRBV5-6 to TRBJ1-2; tentatively, D is TRBD1 (5 bases). This CDR3 region has 16 residues. Germline-derived CDR1 and CDR2 are SGHDT and YYEEEE. Trimming left V 4 bases short and J 4 bases short, with 20 bases between. This chain's CDR3 is CASSPNAGAGSYGYTF. CDR3 DNA: TGTGCCAGCAGCCCGAACGCCGGTGCAGGGTCCTATGGCTACACCTTC.

The J gene is TRBJ1-1, the V gene TRBV28; the match to TRBD1 covers 8 bases. Looked up from germline, CDR1 is MDHEN and CDR2 is SYDVKM. Unmatched junction bases numbered 4, after V lost 2 bases and J lost 5 bases. This CDR3 contains 14 residues. CDR3 bases: TGTGCCAGCAGTTTAGCAGGGGGCACTACTGAAGCTTTCTTT. Amino acids: CASSLAGGTTEAFF. Filled out from reference TRBV28 and TRBJ1-1, the complete variable domain reads DVKVTQSSRYLVKRTGEKVFLECVQDMDHENMFWYRQDPGLGLRLIYFSYDVKMKEKGDIPEGYSVSREKKERFSLILESASTNQTSMYLCASSLAGGTTEAFFGQGTRLTVV.

Of note for this clonotype: A much larger clone lies a single base off, so this may be a read error. The chain couples TRBV10-3 to TRBJ2-6; D is ambiguous. V was trimmed by 2 bases and J by 0 bases, leaving 5 bases between them. The CDR3 totals 15 residues. Per the germline V gene, CDR1 is ENHRY and CDR2 is SYGVKD. CDR3 nucleotide sequence: TGTGCCATCAGTGAGCACAACTCTGGGGCCAACGTCCTGACTTTC. This gives the protein CAISEHNSGANVLTF.

J is TRBJ1-1 and V is TRBV6-6, with 7 bases lining up with TRBD1. The CDR3 sequence is 16 residues long. Germline lookup yields CDR1 MNHNY and CDR2 SVGAGI (reference sequence). The junction had 4 bases not matched to a gene; V was cut back by 0 bases and J by 0 bases. The CDR3 coding sequence is TGTGCCAGCAGTTACTCGAGGGGGCGCGTGAACACTGAAGCTTTCTTT. Protein product: CASSYSRGRVNTEAFF.

With respect to this clonotype: Since a much larger clone is just one base distant, this may be a read error. This chain joins TRBV6-6 and TRBJ1-2, with TRBD1 matching 7 bases. V trimming: 11 bases; J trimming: 8 bases; junction bases outside the gene matches: 14. The CDR3 consists of 13 residues. Germline CDR1 is MNHNY and CDR2 is SVGAGI (reference sequence). CDR3: CAVSGTGTEGYTF. CDR3 in DNA: TGTGCCGTCTCGGGAACCGGGACAGAGGGCTACACCTTC.

The CDR3 bases are TGCAGTGCTGGGAGTGGAGGGAGGCGTGATGAAGCTTTCTTT. It yields the protein CSAGSGGRRDEAFF. This chain joins TRBV20-1 and TRBJ1-1; D ambiguous. The CDR3 spans 14 residues. From germline, CDR1 is DFQATT and CDR2 SNEGSKA (reference sequence). V was pared by 5 bases and J by 7 bases, with 20 bases between.

The rearrangement links TRBV12-3 or TRBV12-4 to TRBJ1-5; D is possibly TRBD1 (5 bases). There are 13 residues in the CDR3. Trimming took 6 bases from V and 5 from J, leaving 11 bases between them. The CDR3 DNA follows: TGTGCCAGCAGGCTGGTAGGGGATCAGCCCCAGCATTTT. It is translated as CASRLVGDQPQHF.

This chain's CDR3 is CSVFTVAYEQYF. Written as DNA, the CDR3 is TGCAGCGTTTTTACGGTCGCCTACGAGCAGTACTTC. The chain uses TRBV29-1 and TRBJ2-7; no clear D gene. Trimming left V 5 bases short and J 2 bases short, with 10 bases between. Germline CDR1 is SQVTM and CDR2 is ANQGSEA. CDR3 length: 12 amino acids.

This clonotype was recorded a few times. The V gene is TRBV5-1, the J gene TRBJ2-5, with D perhaps TRBD2 (6 bases). Germline assignment: CDR1 SGHRS and CDR2 YFSETQ. Trimming left V 4 bases short and J 2 bases short, with 15 bases between. The CDR3 sequence is 15 residues long. CDR3 in amino acids: CASSPGVTSQETQYF. Here the CDR3 DNA reads TGCGCCAGCAGCCCGGGAGTGACCTCGCAAGAGACCCAGTACTTC.

The rearrangement links TRBV20-1 to TRBJ2-6, with D perhaps TRBD1 (6 bases). CDR3 length equals 15 residues. Germline CDR1 DFQATT, CDR2 SNEGSKA (reference sequence). Trimming took 3 bases from V and 2 from J, leaving 11 bases between them. CDR3 loop: CSASLTGTGANVLTF. In nucleotides, the CDR3 is TGCAGTGCTAGCTTAACAGGGACTGGGGCCAACGTCCTGACTTTC.

Only a few counts were recorded for this clonotype. The chain has TRBV7-9 and TRBJ2-3; 11 nucleotides agree with TRBD2. The V segment lost 5 bases and the J segment 0 bases; nucleotides outside the gene matches: 4. This CDR3 spans 16 amino acids. CDR1 SEHNR and CDR2 FQNEAQ come from the germline V gene (reference sequence). The DNA for the CDR3 is TGTGCCAGCAGCCGACTAGCGGGGACTAGCACAGATACGCAGTATTTT. It codes for CASSRLAGTSTDTQYF.

In regard to this clonotype: The junction departs from germline at one end; a sequencing error may be responsible. The chain uses TRBV7-8 and TRBJ1-2; D is unresolved. The CDR3 runs 14 residues. CDR1 is SGHVS and CDR2 is FQNEAQ in the germline V gene. This CDR3 reads CASSPGRVFYDYTF. The CDR3, as DNA: TGTGCCAGCAGCCCCGGACGCGTTTTCTATGACTACACCTTC.

The chain is built from TRBV4-1 and TRBJ2-3, with 8 bases matching TRBD2. The germline gives CDR1 MGHRA, CDR2 YSYEKL. V dropped 0 bases and J dropped 2; count of bases not matched to a gene: 10. The CDR3 contains 18 residues. CDR3 region: CASSQDPGERGFTDTQYF. In DNA form, the CDR3 reads TGCGCCAGCAGCCAAGACCCTGGGGAGCGGGGGTTCACAGATACGCAGTATTTT.

This clonotype was detected only a few times. The chain recombines TRBV6-1 with TRBJ1-6; no clear D. The CDR3 sequence is 16 residues long. V shed 0 bases and J shed 3 bases, with 9 bases lying between them. Germline CDR1 reads MNHNS; CDR2 reads SASEGT. CDR3: CASSEARAIYNSPLHF. The CDR3 coding sequence is TGTGCCAGCAGTGAAGCAAGAGCAATCTATAATTCACCCCTCCACTTT.

The chain combines TRBV12-3 or TRBV12-4 with TRBJ1-2; D unclear. The length of the CDR3 is 12 residues. V was clipped by 2 bases and J by 6 bases, with 7 bases between them. CDR3 coding DNA: TGTGCCAGCAGTTTAATGGGAAATGGCTACACCTTC. Translating gives CASSLMGNGYTF.

The V and J genes are TRBV7-9 and TRBJ2-3; 10 bases line up with TRBD2. Looked up from germline, CDR1 is SEHNR and CDR2 is FQNEAQ (reference sequence). The CDR3 runs 17 residues. V shed 4 bases, J shed 1 base, and the junction held 8 bases outside the gene matches. The CDR3 here is CASSSRGGLAGTDTQYF. The CDR3 DNA follows: TGTGCCAGCAGCTCGCGCGGTGGACTAGCGGGCACAGATACGCAGTATTTT.

This clonotype was seen more than once but under ten times. The chain joins TRBV3-1 to TRBJ2-1; the match to TRBD2 covers 13 bases. V lost 4 bases to trimming and J lost 6 bases; unmatched junction nucleotides: 3. Germline V gene sequence: CDR1 LGHDT, CDR2 YNNKEL (reference sequence). The CDR3 is made up of 15 amino acids. The CDR3 protein is CASSRGLAGSNEQFF. The CDR3 DNA is TGTGCCAGCAGCCGGGGACTAGCGGGGAGCAATGAGCAGTTCTTC.

The V and J genes are TRBV2 and TRBJ1-5; weak D call: TRBD1 (6 bases). Deletions cut 6 bases from V and 2 bases from J, with 14 bases between. Germline V CDR1 and CDR2: SNHLY, FYNNEI. CDR3 length equals 15 residues. CDR3 in amino acids: CASSLDRPGNQPQHF. The CDR3 region has the DNA TGTGCCAGCAGCCTAGACAGGCCAGGCAATCAGCCCCAGCATTTT.

This clonotype was recorded a few times. The gene calls are TRBV5-5 and TRBJ2-3; D is perhaps TRBD2 (7 bases). This CDR3 has 14 amino acids. Germline V gene lookup returns CDR1 SGHKS and CDR2 YYEKEE (reference sequence). Trimming took off 2 bases at V and 5 bases at J, with 12 bases between the two ends. The CDR3 nucleotides are TGTGCCAGCAGCTTAGGGGGGGGGATAGATACGCAGTATTTT. Residues: CASSLGGGIDTQYF.

This clonotype was observed a few times. The chain employs TRBV2 and TRBJ2-1; D is unclear. The germline V and J ends were trimmed by 2 bases and 9 bases, with 11 bases remaining between them. Germline loops: CDR1 SNHLY, CDR2 FYNNEI. This CDR3 comprises 13 residues. The CDR3 DNA follows: TGTGCCAGCAGTGAATATTGGGGTGGTGAGCAGTTCTTC. Its translation is CASSEYWGGEQFF.